This T cell receptor beta chain comes out of a study of cytomegalovirus exposure and HLA in healthy donors. Broader study findings: It was reported in a later analysis that an Asian-associated ancestry cluster showed fewer N-insertions than the roughly 670-donor mean. The authors considered a cluster of highly shared sequence variants likely to be a sequencing artifact.

This clone has a handful of counts. What it binds is not known. PCR amplification relied on 60 Vbeta primers (plus 13 Jbeta primers). Sequenced by immunoSEQ multiplex PCR; TCRdb stores in-frame clones only, minus some. The sample carries about 60,000 clones, roughly 80% recorded once. Germline trimming cut 4 bases from V and 7 bases from J; bases unmatched to any gene: 15. The CDR3 is 17 residues long. Germline V gene sequence: CDR1 SGDLS, CDR2 YYNGEE. In nominal health when sampled, donors likely had unrecorded immune exposures nonetheless. Sequencing was carried out using PBMCs. V and J are TRBV9 and TRBJ1-1; 11 nucleotides agree with TRBD1. The sequence was obtained from a woman in her 40s in good health and CMV-seropositive. CDR3 sequence: CASSPSSGTGGSFEAFF. In nucleotides, the CDR3 is TGTGCCAGCAGCCCGTCTTCCGGGACAGGGGGATCTTTTGAAGCTTTCTTT. Drawing the rest from reference TRBV9 and TRBJ1-1, the complete variable domain is DSGVTQTPKHLITATGQRVTLRCSPRSGDLSVYWYQQSLDQGLQFLIQYYNGEERAKGNILERFSAQQFPDLHSELNLSSLELGDSALYFCASSPSSGTGGSFEAFFGQGTRLTVV.